This T cell receptor beta chain was profiled in a study of shared clonotypes between healthy human individuals. Whole-study results and caveats: Donors were few, which limited the genetic and exposure-history diversity represented.

The CDR3 is 17 residues long. After removal of 6 bases from V and 0 bases from J, the junction contained 13 bases not matched to a gene. CDR1 and CDR2 (germline): MDHEN, SYDVKM. Several immunoSEQ plates held equal portions of the genomic DNA taken from each subset. Ten immunoSEQ deep assay plates held the unsorted PBMC DNA. Study processing details: In the immunoSEQ data, sequences were junction-only and lacked quality scores, so filtering differed. Measured with immunoSEQ multiplex PCR; TCRdb has only the in-frame clones, and not every one. The V and J calls and clone size are taken from that table; D and trimming were inferred from the DNA. The sample contains approximately 470,000 clones, around 85% of which appear only once. For this clone: Its antigen is currently unknown.

Sequencing was performed on PBMCs. V gene TRBV28 combines with J gene TRBJ2-5; 7 bases align to TRBD2. This sequence originates from a woman aged 40 to 50 in good health. Some clones in this sample may be carry-over from other donors' samples. CDR3 sequence (DNA): TGTGCCAGCAGCCCCCGTCTGGGGAGGGCCCACCAAGAGACCCAGTACTTC. This encodes CASSPRLGRAHQETQYF.